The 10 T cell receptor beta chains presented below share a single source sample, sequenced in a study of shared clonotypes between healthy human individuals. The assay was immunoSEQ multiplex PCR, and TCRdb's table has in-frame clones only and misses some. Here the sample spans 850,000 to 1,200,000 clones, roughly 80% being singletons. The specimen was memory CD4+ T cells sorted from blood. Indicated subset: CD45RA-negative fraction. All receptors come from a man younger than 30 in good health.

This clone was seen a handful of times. The CDR3 DNA follows: TGTGCCAGCAGCTTAATCTTCGGGACAGAGAACACTGAAGCTTTCTTT. As protein: CASSLIFGTENTEAFF. The chain is built from TRBV7-9 and TRBJ1-1, with 7 bases aligning to TRBD1. Losses at the gene ends were 2 bases for V and 1 base for J; bases not matched to a gene: 7. Germline CDR1 is SEHNR and CDR2 is FQNEAQ (reference sequence). This CDR3 comprises 16 residues.

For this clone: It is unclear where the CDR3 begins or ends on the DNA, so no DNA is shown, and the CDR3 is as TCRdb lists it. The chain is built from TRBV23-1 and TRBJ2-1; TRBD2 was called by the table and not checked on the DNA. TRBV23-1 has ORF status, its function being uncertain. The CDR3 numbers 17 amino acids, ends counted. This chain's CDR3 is CASSSSDKGGGYNEQFF.

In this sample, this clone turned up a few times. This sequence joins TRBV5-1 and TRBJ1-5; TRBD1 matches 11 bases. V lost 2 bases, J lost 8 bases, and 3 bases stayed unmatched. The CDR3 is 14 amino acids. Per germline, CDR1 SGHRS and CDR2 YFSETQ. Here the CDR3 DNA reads TGCGCCAGCAGCTTAGGGACAGGGGGAGAGCCCCAGCATTTT. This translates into CASSLGTGGEPQHF.

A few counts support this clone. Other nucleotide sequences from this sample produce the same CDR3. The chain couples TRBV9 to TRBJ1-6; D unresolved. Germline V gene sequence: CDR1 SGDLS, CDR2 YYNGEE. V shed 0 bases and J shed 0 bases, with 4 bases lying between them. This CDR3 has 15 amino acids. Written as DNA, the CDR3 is TGTGCCAGCAGCGTAGGTAGCTCCTATAATTCACCCCTCCACTTT. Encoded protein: CASSVGSSYNSPLHF.

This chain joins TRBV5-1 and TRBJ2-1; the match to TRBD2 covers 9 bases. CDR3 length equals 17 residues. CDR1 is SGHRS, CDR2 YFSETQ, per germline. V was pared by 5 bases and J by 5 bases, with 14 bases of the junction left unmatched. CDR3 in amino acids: CASREFRLAAQNNEQFF. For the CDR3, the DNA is TGCGCCAGCAGGGAGTTTCGACTAGCGGCCCAAAACAATGAGCAGTTCTTC.

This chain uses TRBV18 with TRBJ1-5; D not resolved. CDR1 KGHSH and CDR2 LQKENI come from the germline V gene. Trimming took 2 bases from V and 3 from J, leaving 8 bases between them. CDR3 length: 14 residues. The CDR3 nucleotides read TGTGCCAGCTCACCAGTGGGCTACAATCAGCCCCAGCATTTT. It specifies CASSPVGYNQPQHF.

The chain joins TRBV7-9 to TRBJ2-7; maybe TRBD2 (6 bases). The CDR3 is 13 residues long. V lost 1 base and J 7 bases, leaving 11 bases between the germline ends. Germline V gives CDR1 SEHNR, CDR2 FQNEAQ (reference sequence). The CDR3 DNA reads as TGTGCCAGCAGCTTAGACGGGAGAGGTGAGCAGTACTTC. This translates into CASSLDGRGEQYF.

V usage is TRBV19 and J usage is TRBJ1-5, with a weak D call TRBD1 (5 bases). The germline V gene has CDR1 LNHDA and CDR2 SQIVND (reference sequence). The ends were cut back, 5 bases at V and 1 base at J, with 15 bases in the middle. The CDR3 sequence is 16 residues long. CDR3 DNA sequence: TGTGCCAGTAGTGGCCCGGACACGATAAGCAATCAGCCCCAGCATTTT. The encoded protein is CASSGPDTISNQPQHF.

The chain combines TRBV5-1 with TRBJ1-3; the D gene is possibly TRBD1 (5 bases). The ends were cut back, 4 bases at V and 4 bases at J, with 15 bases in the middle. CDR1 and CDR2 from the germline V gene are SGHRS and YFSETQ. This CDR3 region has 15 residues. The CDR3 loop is CASSPPSGAGNTIYF. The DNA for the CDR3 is TGCGCCAGCAGCCCCCCCTCCGGGGCGGGAAACACCATATATTTT.

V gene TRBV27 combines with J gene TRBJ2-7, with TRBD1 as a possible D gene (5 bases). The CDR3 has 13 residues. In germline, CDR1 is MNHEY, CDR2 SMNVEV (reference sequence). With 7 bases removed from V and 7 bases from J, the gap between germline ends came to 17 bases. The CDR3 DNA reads TGTGCCAGCAAAGGTGGGGCTAGTGGAGAGCAGTACTTC. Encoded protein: CASKGGASGEQYF.